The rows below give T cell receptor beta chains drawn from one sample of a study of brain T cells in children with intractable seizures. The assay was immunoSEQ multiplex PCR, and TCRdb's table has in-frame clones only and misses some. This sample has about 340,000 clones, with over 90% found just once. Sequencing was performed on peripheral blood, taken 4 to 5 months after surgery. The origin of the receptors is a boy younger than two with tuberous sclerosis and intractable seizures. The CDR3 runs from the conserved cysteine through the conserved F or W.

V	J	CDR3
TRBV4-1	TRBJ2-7	CASSQKILSEPREQYF
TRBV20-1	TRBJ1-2	CSVNDREGYTF
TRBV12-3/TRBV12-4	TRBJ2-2	CASSPSGELFF
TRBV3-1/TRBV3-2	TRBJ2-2	CASSRWLTNTGELFF
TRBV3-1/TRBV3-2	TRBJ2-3	CASRSGGADTQYF
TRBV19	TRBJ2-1	CASSPPVYRSYNEQFF
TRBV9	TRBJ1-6	CASSVMQGANSPLHF
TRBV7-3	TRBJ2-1	CASSPPDRGNEQFF
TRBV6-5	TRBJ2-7	CASFGSYEQYF
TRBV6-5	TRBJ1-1	CASSLSITGFEAFF
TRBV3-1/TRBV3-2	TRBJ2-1	CASSQQGPAYNEQFF
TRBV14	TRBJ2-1	CASSSGYLINEQFF
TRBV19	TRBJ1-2	CASSIQGTNYGYTF
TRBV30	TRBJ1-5	CAWSLAGNSNQPQHF
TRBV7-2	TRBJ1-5	CASSLLGHSNQPQHF
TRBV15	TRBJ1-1	CATSRPQMNTEAFF
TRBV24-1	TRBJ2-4	CAPLAVLAKNIQYF
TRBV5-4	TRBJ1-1	CASSLGDRVIPEAFF
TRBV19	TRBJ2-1	CASSSRDRGSNEQFF
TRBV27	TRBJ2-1	CASSGRYNEQFF
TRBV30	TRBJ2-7	CAWSPAGGEQYF
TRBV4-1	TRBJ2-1	CASSPGTSGIWNEQFF
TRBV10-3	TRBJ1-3	CAISRDRGAGNTIYF
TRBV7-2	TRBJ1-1	CASRGHVNTEAFF
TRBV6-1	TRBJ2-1	CASSEFGSGAKQFF
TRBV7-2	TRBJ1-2	CASSFDRGANYGYTF
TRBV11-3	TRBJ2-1	CASSPGGSPQFF
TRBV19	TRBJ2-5	CASSTTLSGRETQYF
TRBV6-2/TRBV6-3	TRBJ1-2	CASSYSTLGQGIYGYTF
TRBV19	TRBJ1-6	CASSKSSSYNSPLHF
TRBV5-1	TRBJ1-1	CASSLNVPVGVRNTEAFF
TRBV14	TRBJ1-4	CASSRQLPGSNEKLFF
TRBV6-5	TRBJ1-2	CASRDRGGYTF
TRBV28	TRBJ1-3	CASTLGGAGGNTIYF
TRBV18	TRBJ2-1	CASSPTSGTYNEQFF
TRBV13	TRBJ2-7	CASGQGNSYEQYF
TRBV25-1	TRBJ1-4	CASSSPGQDNEKLFF
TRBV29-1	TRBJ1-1	CSVHEGGHGAFF
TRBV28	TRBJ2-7	CASSLVWGLGGETSYEQYF